Sequencing of this T cell receptor beta chain was carried out in a study of blood T cells in healthy people across ages. This clonotype was detected only a few times. The antigen remains undetermined. The study's findings and limits: Per-million-T-cell TCR beta diversity fell roughly linearly with age. There was no known CMV status for donors, so expanded clonotype changes were possibly confounded.

Per germline, CDR1 SQVTM and CDR2 ANQGSEA. The CDR3 extends over 15 amino acids. Trimming left V 2 bases short and J 2 bases short, with 13 bases between. Together with a sample-barcoded 5' primer, a J-beta primer mix was included in a second PCR lasting about 7 to 12 cycles. MiXCR was run by TCRdb on the 5' RACE reads, yielding one entry per CDR3 protein. Found here are approximately 800,000 distinct CDR3 sequences, around a quarter of them singletons; the top ten hold less than 3.5%. These data were likewise used in another study, on T cells of mothers and their children. That study adds: It was through the M1S primer of the second PCR that sample barcodes and 2-4 random nucleotides were added.

The sequenced material came from blood. The TCR comes from a boy aged 5-17 years in good health. The V call is TRBV29-1, the J call TRBJ1-3, with D possibly TRBD1 on 5 matching bases. CDR3 residues: CSVETAQGAGNTIYF. CDR3 bases: TGCAGCGTTGAAACTGCCCAGGGAGCTGGAAACACCATATATTTT. Complete variable domain (other parts from reference TRBV29-1 and TRBJ1-3): SAVISQKPSRDICQRGTSLTIQCQVDSQVTMMFWYRQQPGQSLTLIATANQGSEATYESGFVIDKFPISRPNLTFSTLTVSNMSPEDSSIYLCSVETAQGAGNTIYFGEGSWLTVV.